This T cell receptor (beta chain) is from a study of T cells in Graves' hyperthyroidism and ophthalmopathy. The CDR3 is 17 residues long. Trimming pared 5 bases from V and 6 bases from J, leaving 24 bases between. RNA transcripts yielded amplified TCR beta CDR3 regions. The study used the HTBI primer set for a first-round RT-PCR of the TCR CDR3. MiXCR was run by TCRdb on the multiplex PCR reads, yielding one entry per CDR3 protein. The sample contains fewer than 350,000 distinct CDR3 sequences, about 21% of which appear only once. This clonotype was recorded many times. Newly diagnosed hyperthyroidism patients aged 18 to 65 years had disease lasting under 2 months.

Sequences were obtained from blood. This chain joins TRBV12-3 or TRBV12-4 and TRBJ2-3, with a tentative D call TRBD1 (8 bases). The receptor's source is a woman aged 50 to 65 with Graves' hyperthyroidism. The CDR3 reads CASSPRGAGGPPDTQYF. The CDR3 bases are TGTGCCAGCAGTCCTCGGGGGGCAGGGGGCCCTCCGGATACGCAGTATTTT.